The table lists the clone carrying this T cell receptor beta chain with a count of one. Antigen unknown. The data are from a study of shared clonotypes between healthy human individuals. Naivety among CD8 cells was defined by CD45RO negativity and positive CCR7 selection, thereby excluding terminally differentiated effector memory CD45RA+ cells. With 6 bases removed from V and 2 bases from J, the gap between germline ends came to 16 bases. The V gene's germline CDR1 is SGDLS and CDR2 YYNGEE. The CDR3 sequence is 15 residues long. The assay was immunoSEQ multiplex PCR, and TCRdb's table has in-frame clones only and misses some. The table lists fewer than 850,000 clones, roughly 96% of them singletons. Whole-study results and caveats: Sample collection involved blood only; tissue repertoires are likely different. Owing to a small donor count, the genetic and exposure-history diversity represented was limited.

This receptor was identified in a man in his thirties or forties in good health. The rearrangement links TRBV9 to TRBJ2-3; D tentatively reads TRBD1 or TRBD2 (6 bases each). What was sequenced was naive CD8+ T cells sorted from blood. This CDR3 is CASTWGAGPTDTQYF. The CDR3 DNA is TGTGCCAGCACTTGGGGGGCGGGACCCACAGATACGCAGTATTTT.